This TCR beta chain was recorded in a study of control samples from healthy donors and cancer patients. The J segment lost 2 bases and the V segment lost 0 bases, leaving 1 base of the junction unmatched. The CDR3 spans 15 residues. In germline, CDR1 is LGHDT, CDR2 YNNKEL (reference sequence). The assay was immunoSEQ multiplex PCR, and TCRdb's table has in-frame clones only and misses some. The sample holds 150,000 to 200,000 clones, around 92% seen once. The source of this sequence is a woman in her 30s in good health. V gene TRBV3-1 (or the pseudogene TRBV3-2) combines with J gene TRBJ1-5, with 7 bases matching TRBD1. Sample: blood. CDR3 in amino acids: CASSQDTGGNQPQHF. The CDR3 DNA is TGTGCCAGCAGCCAAGATACAGGGGGCAATCAGCCCCAGCATTTT.